This T cell receptor beta chain was identified during a study of regulatory and conventional T cells in RAG deficiency. Study outcomes and limitations: In Omenn syndrome, Treg and Tconv repertoires overlapped >80%. Compared with controls, unique Treg TCR beta sequences dropped around 100-fold in Omenn syndrome and CID/AS. RAG-deficient patients showed markedly lower Shannon entropy and higher Simpson indices than control T-cell subsets.

As to this clone: Antigen specificity is unknown.

The germline V gene encodes CDR1 MDHEN and CDR2 SYDVKM. This CDR3 is 15 amino acids long. V was pared by 4 bases and J by 9 bases, with 8 bases of the junction left unmatched. Sequenced by immunoSEQ multiplex PCR; TCRdb stores in-frame clones only, minus some. The repertoire includes 25,000 to 35,000 clones, 70% to 90% of them detected once, and under 7% sits in the top ten. These records were also assigned to another study, of regulatory T cells. This second study says: The PCR used 52 TRBV and 13 TRBJ primers. Regulatory T cells showed the strongest V-J pair restriction and V/J gene skewing among patient repertoires.

The sequenced sample was CD8+ T cells sorted from blood. The receptor comes from a human donor in good health. The rearrangement uses TRBV28 and TRBJ2-1; 11 bases match TRBD2. Here the CDR3 DNA reads TGTGCCAGCAGTTCGGCTAGCGGGGGGTTAGTTGAGCAGTTCTTC. This codes for CASSSASGGLVEQFF.